Following are 12 T cell receptor beta chains from one sample sequenced in a study of blood T cell repertoires in COVID-19. The assay was immunoSEQ multiplex PCR, and TCRdb's table has in-frame clones only and misses some. In the table there are some 200,000 clones, about 88% of which are singletons. The source material was peripheral blood. The receptors shown here come from a woman aged 40 to 50 with acute or convalescent COVID-19.

The chain couples TRBV19 to TRBJ1-2, with 8 bases fitting TRBD1. Germline CDR1 and CDR2: LNHDA and SQIVND (reference sequence). The CDR3 totals 20 residues. V lost 3 bases and J lost 4; bases outside the gene matches: 22. CDR3 amino acids: CASSMREGGRGDRWGYGYTF. The DNA of the CDR3 is TGTGCCAGTAGTATGAGGGAAGGAGGCCGCGGGGACAGGTGGGGCTATGGCTACACCTTC.

This clone has just a few counts. The chain is built from TRBV15 and TRBJ2-2, with D perhaps matching TRBD2 (7 bases). This CDR3 is 16 amino acids long. Germline assignment: CDR1 LNHNV and CDR2 YYDKDF (reference sequence). The V end was cut by 1 base, the J end by 6 bases, with 15 bases between. CDR3: CATSRGSRGASGELFF. CDR3 in DNA: TGTGCCACCAGCAGAGGGTCTCGGGGGGCCTCCGGGGAGCTGTTTTTT.

With respect to this clone: The sample contains more than one DNA sequence encoding this CDR3. The chain recombines TRBV5-1 with TRBJ1-1; TRBD1 is a possible D gene (5 bases). CDR3 size: 12 residues. Germline lookup yields CDR1 SGHRS and CDR2 YFSETQ. The germline V and J ends were trimmed by 5 bases and 1 base, with 6 bases remaining between them. The CDR3, as DNA: TGCGCCAGCAGTAGGGGGAACACTGAAGCTTTCTTT. Encoded protein: CASSRGNTEAFF.

V is TRBV6-5 and J is TRBJ1-4; TRBD1 matches 9 bases. Germline CDR1 is MNHEY and CDR2 is SVGAGI. The CDR3 is 14 amino acids. V was pared by 8 bases and J by 7 bases, with 8 bases of the junction left unmatched. CDR3 nucleotides: TGTGCCAGCTTCAGGACAGGGGTGGGTGAAAAACTGTTTTTT. Its translation is CASFRTGVGEKLFF.

The CDR3 DNA reads TGTGCCAGCAGCTTAGGTGGCGGGAGCGATCAGCCCCAGCATTTT. Translating it yields CASSLGGGSDQPQHF. The chain carries TRBV7-2 and TRBJ1-5, with no clear D. CDR1 is SGHTA, CDR2 FQGNSA, per germline. V was clipped by 1 base and J by 5 bases, with 12 bases between them. The CDR3 is made up of 15 amino acids. Full variable domain (missing parts from reference TRBV7-2 and TRBJ1-5): GAGVSQSPSNKVTEKGKDVELRCDPISGHTALYWYRQSLGQGLEFLIYFQGNSAPDKSGLPSDRFSAERTGGSVSTLTIQRTQQEDSAVYLCASSLGGGSDQPQHFGDGTRLSIL.

The chain combines TRBV10-3 with TRBJ2-2, with TRBD2 matching 10 bases. From germline, CDR1 is ENHRY and CDR2 SYGVKD. The trim removed 7 bases at V and 6 bases at J, leaving 5 bases unmatched. The CDR3 totals 14 residues. The CDR3, as DNA: TGTGCCATCACGGGAGCGGGGGGGCCCGGGGAGCTGTTTTTT. This gives the protein CAITGAGGPGELFF.

The CDR3 protein is CASSSTGKVYGYTF. For the CDR3, the DNA is TGTGCCAGCAGTTCGACAGGGAAAGTCTATGGCTACACCTTC. This chain joins TRBV6-5 and TRBJ1-2; 7 positions agree with TRBD1. The V gene's germline CDR1 is MNHEY and CDR2 SVGAGI. V gave up 4 bases and J gave up 4 bases; unmatched junction bases: 6. This CDR3 region has 14 residues.

The chain carries TRBV21-1 and TRBJ2-6; the D call of TRBD1 is as the table states it, not checked on the DNA. TRBV21-1 counts as a pseudogene. The CDR3 totals 18 residues. CDR3 coding DNA: TGTGCCAGCAGCAAGGTCCGGGACAGGGGGCTCGGGGCCAACGTCCTGACTTTC. It translates to CASSKVRDRGLGANVLTF.

This sequence joins TRBV27 and TRBJ2-7, with TRBD2 identical over 8 bases. The CDR3 sequence is 13 residues long. Germline V gives CDR1 MNHEY, CDR2 SMNVEV (reference sequence). Trimming cost V 5 bases and J 9 bases; bases outside gene matches: 9. CDR3 nucleotide sequence: TGTGCCAGCAGTACTACCGGGACTAGTGTGCAGTACGTC. This encodes CASSTTGTSVQYV.

This clone was observed a few times. V and J are TRBV10-3 and TRBJ1-3, with D maybe TRBD1 (5 bases). The germline V gene encodes CDR1 ENHRY and CDR2 SYGVKD. The CDR3 contains 16 residues. The V gene lost 4 bases and the J gene lost 0 bases, with 13 bases spanning the gap. In DNA, the CDR3 is TGTGCCATCAGTGGGACACGTCTCAGCTCTGGAAACACCATATATTTT. Translating gives CAISGTRLSSGNTIYF.

The rearrangement links TRBV7-2 to TRBJ1-3, with D possibly matching TRBD1 (5 bases). The V gene's germline CDR1 is SGHTA and CDR2 FQGNSA. V lost 2 bases and J 0 bases, leaving 14 bases between the germline ends. The CDR3 totals 17 residues. The CDR3 coding sequence is TGTGCCAGCAGCTTAAAGGGGTTCAGCGACTCTGGAAACACCATATATTTT. It encodes CASSLKGFSDSGNTIYF.

The gene calls are TRBV5-1 and TRBJ2-5; 8 positions agree with TRBD2. Losses at the gene ends were 2 bases for V and 4 bases for J; bases not matched to a gene: 10. The CDR3 extends over 16 amino acids. Germline V gene data show CDR1 as SGHRS and CDR2 as YFSETQ. The CDR3 nucleotides read TGCGCCAGCAGCTTTCGGCTAGCGGGCCTCCGAGAGACCCAGTACTTC. Translation: CASSFRLAGLRETQYF.